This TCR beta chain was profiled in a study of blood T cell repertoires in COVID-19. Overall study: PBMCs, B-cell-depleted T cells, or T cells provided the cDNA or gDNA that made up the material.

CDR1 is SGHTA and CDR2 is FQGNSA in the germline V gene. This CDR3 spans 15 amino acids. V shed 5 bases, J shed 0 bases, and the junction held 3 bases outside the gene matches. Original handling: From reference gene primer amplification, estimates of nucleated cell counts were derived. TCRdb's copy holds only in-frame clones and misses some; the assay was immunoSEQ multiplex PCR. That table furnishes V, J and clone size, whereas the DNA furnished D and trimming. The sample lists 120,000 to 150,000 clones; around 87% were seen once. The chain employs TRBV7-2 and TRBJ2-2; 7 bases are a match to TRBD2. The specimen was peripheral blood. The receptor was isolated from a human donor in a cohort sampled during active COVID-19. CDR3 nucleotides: TGTGCCAGCAGCCCCGGGGGGTCGAACACCGGGGAGCTGTTTTTT. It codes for CASSPGGSNTGELFF.